This T cell receptor (beta chain) was identified in a study of cytomegalovirus exposure and HLA in healthy donors. PCR was performed using 60 Vbeta and 13 Jbeta primers. This table comes from immunoSEQ multiplex PCR, and its TCRdb copy is limited to in-frame clones, with some not included. The ten top clones account for 6.5% to 9%, within a sample of roughly 73,000 clones. Study outcomes and limitations: There were reportedly fewer N-insertions in an Asian-associated ancestry cluster than the approximately 670-donor mean, in a later analysis.

The length of the CDR3 is 14 residues. Looked up from germline, CDR1 is LNHDA and CDR2 is SQIVND (reference sequence). The V end lost 4 bases, the J end lost 1 base, and 10 bases lay between the germline ends. A word on this clone: The antigen remains unidentified.

The sequence derives from a female donor in good health and CMV-seropositive. The chain recombines TRBV19 with TRBJ1-1; no firm D call. The sequenced sample consisted of PBMCs. CDR3 in amino acids: CASSTSTRNTEAFF. DNA for the CDR3: TGTGCCAGTAGTACTTCGACACGGAACACTGAAGCTTTCTTT.